This passage covers 31 T cell receptor beta chains from one sample sequenced in a study of tumor-infiltrating lymphocytes in primary liver carcinoma. Germline DNA was extracted alongside blood RNA, which was obtained from unsorted whole blood. The researchers produced TCR beta cDNA from roughly 500 ng total RNA with a constant-region primer. It was through three nested multiplex PCR rounds of slightly modified ARM-PCR that TCR beta libraries arose. Investigators reported that the first two PCR rounds, at 10 to 11 cycles each, used TRBV1-TRBV30 forward primers with a C-beta reverse primer. TCRdb called the multiplex PCR reads again in MiXCR, with one record for every CDR3 protein. Among about 200,000 distinct CDR3 sequences, 65% were seen once, and the ten largest hold 7% to 8.5%. Sequences were obtained from peripheral blood. The receptors were sampled from a woman aged 55 to 70 with primary liver carcinoma and hepatitis B virus infection.

This clonotype was detected many times. The chain has TRBV4-2 and TRBJ1-1; D is undetermined. Germline V gene sequence: CDR1 LGHNA, CDR2 YNFKEQ. Trimming removed 0 bases from V and 0 bases from J, with 8 bases in between. There are 15 residues in the CDR3. The chain's CDR3 is CASSQDRAVNTEAFF. The CDR3 region has the DNA TGTGCCAGCAGCCAAGATCGGGCGGTGAACACTGAAGCTTTCTTT.

V gene TRBV13 combines with J gene TRBJ2-1; the match to TRBD2 covers 9 bases. This CDR3 is 16 amino acids long. CDR1 PRHDT and CDR2 FYEKMQ come from the germline V gene (reference sequence). The ends lost 4 bases at V and 9 bases at J; junction bases unmatched: 13. The CDR3 spells CASSWGLASGNSEQFF. CDR3 DNA sequence: TGTGCCAGCAGCTGGGGACTAGCAAGCGGGAACAGTGAGCAGTTCTTC.

A word on this clonotype: The junction shows a germline mismatch at one end, possibly a read error. This chain uses TRBV12-3 or TRBV12-4 with TRBJ2-3; the match to TRBD2 covers 10 bases. The CDR3 is 16 amino acids. CDR3 bases: TGTGCCAGTAGTGCCGGGACTAGCGATAGCACAGGTACGCAGTATTTT. Translating gives CASSAGTSDSTGTQYF.

With respect to this clonotype: This CDR3 is missing its conserved last phenylalanine or tryptophan, likely due to a read error. This rearrangement joins TRBV5-4 to TRBJ2-2; D assignment may be TRBD1 or TRBD2 (5 bases each). This CDR3 region has 16 residues. The germline V and J ends were trimmed by 2 bases and 2 bases, with 13 bases remaining between them. CDR1 and CDR2 (germline): SGHNT, YYREEE (reference sequence). The CDR3 DNA follows: TGTGCCAGCAGCTTCGGGACCCAGATAAACACCGGGGAGCTGTTTTAT. Its translation is CASSFGTQINTGELFY.

In the case of this clonotype: At one boundary the junction diverges from the germline segment, which might be a read error. The chain recombines TRBV11-2 with TRBJ2-7, with D possibly matching TRBD1 (6 bases). This CDR3 is built from 13 residues. CDR1 is SGHAT, CDR2 FQNNGV, per germline. CDR3 sequence: CATSLEFRGEQYF. The DNA for the CDR3 is TGTGCCACCAGCTTAGAGTTCAGGGGCGAGCAGTACTTC.

Concerning this clonotype: One end of the junction fails to match germline, which may point to a read error. The rearrangement links TRBV6-1 to TRBJ2-1, with D possibly called TRBD1 or TRBD2 (5 bases each). The V gene's germline CDR1 is MNHNS and CDR2 SASEGT. This CDR3 is built from 15 residues. Written as DNA, the CDR3 is TGTGACAGCAGGGAGAAGACTATGCCTATTCATGAGCGGTTCTTC. Residues: CDSREKTMPIHERFF.

This clonotype was recorded many times. The chain joins TRBV6-1 to TRBJ2-5; 12 bases align to TRBD1. V was pared by 0 bases and J by 2 bases, with 13 bases of the junction left unmatched. CDR1 and CDR2 from the germline V gene are MNHNS and SASEGT. The CDR3 runs 20 residues. The CDR3 loop is CASSEALIGGTGGIQETQYF. CDR3 DNA sequence: TGTGCCAGCAGTGAAGCGCTCATCGGGGGGACAGGGGGCATACAAGAGACCCAGTACTTC.

The rearrangement uses TRBV11-2 and TRBJ2-7; 10 nucleotides match TRBD2. This CDR3 has 17 residues. J gave up 5 bases and V 7 bases, and 17 bases lay outside the gene matches. Germline CDR1 reads SGHAT; CDR2 reads FQNNGV. CDR3 in amino acids: CASNLVGRAGGLHEQYF. The CDR3 DNA sequence: TGTGCCAGCAATTTAGTTGGCCGAGCGGGAGGGCTACACGAGCAGTACTTC.

The V call is TRBV20-1, the J call TRBJ2-1; TRBD1 matches at 9 bases. Trimming removed 7 bases from V and 4 bases from J; junction bases left unmatched: 11. This CDR3 is built from 15 residues. Germline CDR1 reads DFQATT; CDR2 reads SNEGSKA (reference sequence). The CDR3 reads CSVSTSGQGYNEQFF. The CDR3 DNA sequence: TGCAGTGTTAGCACGTCGGGACAGGGATACAATGAGCAGTTCTTC.

This clonotype has ten or more counts. The rearrangement links TRBV6-5 to TRBJ2-2; unclear D gene. Germline CDR1 and CDR2: MNHEY and SVGAGI. The CDR3 spans 15 residues. V was clipped by 5 bases and J by 5 bases, with 15 bases between them. CDR3 bases: TGTGCCAGCAGTATCCTCGACCCCGGAACCGGGGAGCTGTTTTTT. Translation: CASSILDPGTGELFF.

This clonotype was picked up one time. The chain has TRBV12-3 or TRBV12-4 and TRBJ2-1; 7 positions match TRBD2. The CDR3 totals 19 residues. J gave up 0 bases and V 3 bases, and 14 bases lay outside the gene matches. The CDR3 nucleotides are TGTGCCAGCAGTTTTGCATTTGTGACTAGCCGTAGCTCCTACAATGAGCAGTTCTTC. This sequence encodes CASSFAFVTSRSSYNEQFF.

A remark on this clonotype: A much larger clone lies one base from this, so it may be a read error. The V gene is TRBV6-2 or TRBV6-3, the J gene TRBJ1-5; D is ambiguous. The CDR3 consists of 16 residues. V was cut by 5 bases and J by 3 bases, with 17 bases left in between. Germline CDR1 MNHEY, CDR2 SVGEGT. The CDR3 region has the DNA TGTGCCAGCAGTCCCTCGGGAAAGGGAATCAATCAGCCCCAGCATTTT. Amino acid sequence: CASSPSGKGINQPQHF.

About this clonotype itself: A much larger clone lies a single base off, so this may be a read error. The chain has TRBV5-6 and TRBJ2-3, with 7 nucleotides matching TRBD2. Per the germline V gene, CDR1 is SGHDT and CDR2 is YYEEEE. The CDR3 is 16 amino acids. This CDR3 reads CSSSLVAGARTDTQYF. In DNA form, the CDR3 reads TGTTCCAGCAGCTTGGTTGCGGGAGCCCGCACAGATACGCAGTATTTT.

The chain employs TRBV6-5 and TRBJ1-3; TRBD1 matches at 7 bases. The trim removed 9 bases at V and 4 bases at J, leaving 9 bases unmatched. CDR1 is MNHEY, CDR2 SVGAGI, per germline. This CDR3 has 14 amino acids. The CDR3 is CASRAGGSGNTIYF. The CDR3 coding sequence is TGTGCCAGTCGGGCAGGGGGGTCCGGAAACACCATATATTTT.

Of note for this clonotype: This may be a read error, as it is one base from a much larger clone. The chain recombines TRBV12-3 or TRBV12-4 with TRBJ2-5, with unresolved D. V was clipped by 4 bases and J by 5 bases, with 17 bases between them. CDR3 length equals 15 residues. The CDR3 nucleotides read TGTGCCAGCAGTTGGTCATGGTTGTCGCAGGAGACCCAGTACTTC. Translating gives CASSWSWLSQETQYF.

With respect to this clonotype: Given a much more abundant clone one base away, this may be a read error. The chain joins TRBV7-9 to TRBJ2-3; D uncertain. Deletions cut 5 bases from V and 6 bases from J, with 18 bases between. The CDR3 consists of 15 residues. Germline CDR1 is SEHNR and CDR2 is FQNEAQ (reference sequence). DNA for the CDR3: TGTGCCAGCAGCCCACCGTCTAGTGCAGGCGATACGCAGTATTTT. Translated: CASSPPSSAGDTQYF. The complete variable domain, with remaining parts taken from reference TRBV7-9 and TRBJ2-3, reads DTGVSQNPRHKITKRGQNVTFRCDPISEHNRLYWYRQTLGQGPEFLTYFQNEAQLEKSRLLSDRFSAERPKGSFSTLEIQRTEQGDSAMYLCASSPPSSAGDTQYFGPGTRLTVL.

Comments on this clonotype: This CDR3 fails to terminate in the conserved phenylalanine or tryptophan, so it likely reflects a read error. The chain links TRBV11-2 to TRBJ1-6; the D gene is possibly TRBD1 (6 bases). Looked up from germline, CDR1 is SGHAT and CDR2 is FQNNGV. The CDR3 is 17 residues long. CDR3: CASSLGWADSGNSPLHS. The DNA of the CDR3 is TGTGCCAGCAGTTTAGGGTGGGCGGACAGCGGTAATTCACCCCTCCACTCT.

The chain couples TRBV29-1 to TRBJ1-2, with unresolved D. Per germline, CDR1 SQVTM and CDR2 ANQGSEA. V dropped 7 bases and J dropped 8 bases, with 20 bases sitting between them. The CDR3 covers 13 residues. The CDR3 bases are TGCAGCGCTACCGGGCCCGGAGGGCCAGGCTACACCTTC. Amino acids: CSATGPGGPGYTF.

A remark on this clonotype: One junction end disagrees with the germline gene, perhaps due to a read error. The chain employs TRBV28 and TRBJ2-4; D is possibly TRBD1 or TRBD2 (5 bases each). CDR3 length: 16 amino acids. CDR1 is MDHEN, CDR2 SYDVKM, per germline. This chain's CDR3 is CASSFPGDLAKNTQYF. The CDR3 coding sequence is TGTGCCAGCAGTTTTCCCGGGGACCTAGCCAAAAACACTCAGTACTTC.

About this clonotype: The junction departs from the called germline gene at one end, perhaps through a read error. This chain uses TRBV4-1 with TRBJ1-2; 8 bases are a match to TRBD1. The CDR3 totals 16 residues. The germline V gene has CDR1 MGHRA and CDR2 YSYEKL. Written as DNA, the CDR3 is TGTGCCAGCAGCCAAGACTGGGGACAGGCCTCGGGGGGCTACACCTTC. It specifies CASSQDWGQASGGYTF.

A word on this clonotype: A read error is possible here, since a much larger clone lies one base away. The genes are TRBV11-2 and TRBJ2-5; D perhaps matches TRBD2 (6 bases). Per germline, CDR1 SGHAT and CDR2 FQNNGV. The CDR3 is 14 residues long. The V and J ends lost 1 base and 5 bases respectively, with 11 bases between them. The DNA of the CDR3 is TGTGCCAGCAGCTTAGGGGGGGATGGGGAGACCCAGTACTTC. Translation: CASSLGGDGETQYF.

Remarks on this clonotype: A read error is possible here, since a much larger clone lies one base away. The CDR3 region has the DNA TGTGCCATCAGTGAGACCCCGAATCAGCCCCAGCATTTT. Protein: CAISETPNQPQHF. The chain joins TRBV6-1 to TRBJ1-5, with D hard to call. CDR3 length equals 13 residues. The germline V gene has CDR1 MNHNS and CDR2 SASEGT.

As regards this clonotype: One end of the junction varies from germline; a read error may be responsible. This chain connects TRBV11-2 to TRBJ2-3; D may correspond to TRBD1 or TRBD2 (5 bases each). The CDR3 length is 15 residues. Germline V lookup: CDR1 SGHAT, CDR2 FQNNGV. CDR3 coding DNA: TGTGTCAGCAGGTTAGCGATAGGGGCCACAGATACGCAGTATTTT. Translation: CVSRLAIGATDTQYF.

On this clonotype: A much larger clone differs by one base, so this may be a read error. The chain joins TRBV4-2 to TRBJ1-6, with D possibly TRBD1 on 6 matching bases. The CDR3 loop spans 16 amino acids. V lost 0 bases to trimming and J lost 8 bases, with 14 bases between them. Germline CDR1 LGHNA, CDR2 YNFKEQ. The CDR3 is CASSQDPGHGDSPLHF. The DNA for the CDR3 is TGTGCCAGCAGCCAAGACCCGGGACACGGGGATTCACCCCTCCACTTT.

Concerning this clonotype itself: A much larger clone sits a single nucleotide away, making a read error possible. The chain links TRBV29-1 to TRBJ1-1; a possible D gene is TRBD1 (5 bases). There are 14 residues in the CDR3. Germline assignment: CDR1 SQVTM and CDR2 ANQGSEA. Trimming took off 5 bases at V and 3 bases at J, with 16 bases between the two ends. The CDR3 reads CSVTISTRDTEAFF. The DNA for the CDR3 is TGCAGCGTTACAATCAGTACCAGGGACACTGAAGCTTTCTTT.

Notes on this clonotype: This sequence may be a read error, since a much larger clone differs from it by one base. The chain is built from TRBV5-5 and TRBJ2-1, with TRBD2 matching 9 bases. In germline, CDR1 is SGHKS, CDR2 YYEKEE (reference sequence). This CDR3 has 16 amino acids. This chain's CDR3 is CASSWGLAGSYNEQSF. As DNA, the CDR3 is TGTGCCAGCAGCTGGGGGCTAGCGGGATCCTACAATGAGCAGTCCTTC.

Turning to this clonotype: The CDR3 does not end in the conserved phenylalanine or tryptophan, so this is likely a read error. The rearrangement links TRBV7-9 to TRBJ2-7, with D hard to call. The CDR3 sequence is 12 residues long. Germline CDR1 reads SEHNR; CDR2 reads FQNEAQ (reference sequence). Trimming pared 8 bases from V and 7 bases from J, leaving 15 bases between. CDR3 amino acids: CASEEEPGEQYL. CDR3 coding DNA: TGTGCCAGCGAAGAGGAGCCCGGAGAGCAGTACTTG.

This chain joins TRBV28 and TRBJ2-3, with D possibly matching TRBD2 (6 bases). This CDR3 is 14 amino acids long. V shed 6 bases and J shed 1 base, with 11 bases lying between them. CDR1 is MDHEN, CDR2 SYDVKM, per germline. The CDR3 protein is CASRSGLRTDTQYF. DNA for the CDR3: TGTGCCAGCAGGTCGGGACTTCGCACAGATACGCAGTATTTT.

This chain uses TRBV11-2 with TRBJ2-7; D could derive from TRBD1 or TRBD2 (5 bases each). Trimming left V 11 bases short and J 3 bases short, with 17 bases between. The length of the CDR3 is 13 residues. Germline V gives CDR1 SGHAT, CDR2 FQNNGV. Here the CDR3 reads CADSLTRFYEQYF. CDR3 coding DNA: TGTGCCGACAGCCTTACTAGGTTCTACGAGCAGTACTTC. Variable domain in full (rest from reference TRBV11-2 and TRBJ2-7): EAGVAQSPRYKIIEKRQSVAFWCNPISGHATLYWYQQILGQGPKLLIQFQNNGVVDDSQLPKDRFSAERLKGVDSTLKIQPAKLEDSAVYLCADSLTRFYEQYFGPGTRLTVT.

Of note for this clonotype: A junction end diverges from the germline sequence, so it may reflect a read error. For the CDR3, the DNA is TGTGCCAGCAGTTTAGCTCTTAGGGGCTCCCCAATGGAGCAGTTCTTC. It specifies CASSLALRGSPMEQFF. This chain links TRBV11-2 with TRBJ2-1, with a weak D call TRBD1 (5 bases). This CDR3 has 16 amino acids. Looked up from germline, CDR1 is SGHAT and CDR2 is FQNNGV. The full variable domain, rest sourced from reference TRBV11-2 and TRBJ2-1, is EAGVAQSPRYKIIEKRQSVAFWCNPISGHATLYWYQQILGQGPKLLIQFQNNGVVDDSQLPKDRFSAERLKGVDSTLKIQPAKLEDSAVYLCASSLALRGSPMEQFFGPGTRLTVL.

The CDR3 DNA follows: TGTGCCAGCAGCCGCGGGGGGGACCGCTACGAGCAGTACTTC. Translating gives CASSRGGDRYEQYF. The chain carries TRBV2 and TRBJ2-7; TRBD2 matches at 9 bases. Germline values: CDR1 SNHLY, CDR2 FYNNEI. CDR3 length: 14 residues. The ends lost 6 bases at V and 3 bases at J; junction bases unmatched: 6. The full variable domain, with the rest looked up from reference TRBV2 and TRBJ2-7, is EPEVTQTPSHQVTQMGQEVILRCVPISNHLYFYWYRQILGQKVEFLVSFYNNEISEKSEIFDDQFSVERPDGSNFTLKIRSTKLEDSAMYFCASSRGGDRYEQYFGPGTRLTVT.